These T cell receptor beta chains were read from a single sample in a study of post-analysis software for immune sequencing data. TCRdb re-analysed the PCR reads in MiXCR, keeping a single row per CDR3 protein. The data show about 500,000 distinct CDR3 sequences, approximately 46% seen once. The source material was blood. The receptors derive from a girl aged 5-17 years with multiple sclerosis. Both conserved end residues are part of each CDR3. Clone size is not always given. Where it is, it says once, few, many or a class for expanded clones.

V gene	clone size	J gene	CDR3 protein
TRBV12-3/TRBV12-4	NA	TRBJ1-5	CASRATGGSNQPQHF
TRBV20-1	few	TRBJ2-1	CSASLNRGYDEQFF
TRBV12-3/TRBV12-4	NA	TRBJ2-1	CASSSGTIDNEQFF
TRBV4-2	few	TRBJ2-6	CASSQKLGGSGANVLTF
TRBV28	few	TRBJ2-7	CASSSPSDGTLEQYF
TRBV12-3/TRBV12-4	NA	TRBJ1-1	CASSLGQGPEAFF
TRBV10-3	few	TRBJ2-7	CAIMVAGGGYEQYF
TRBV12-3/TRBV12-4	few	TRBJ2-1	CASSLMAGSYNEQFF
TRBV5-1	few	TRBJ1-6	CASSLKGQGSSPLHF
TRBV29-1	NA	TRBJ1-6	CSVRRGARNSPLHF
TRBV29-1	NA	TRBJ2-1	CSVQLGSGRVEQFF
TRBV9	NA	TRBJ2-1	CACSVRVAGEGEQFF
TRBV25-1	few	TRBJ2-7	CASSEYRAGVTYEQYF
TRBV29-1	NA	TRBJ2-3	CSVLGARGPDTQYF
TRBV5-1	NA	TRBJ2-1	CASSAGTGPYNEQFF
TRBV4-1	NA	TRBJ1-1	CASSQGDGQIAFF
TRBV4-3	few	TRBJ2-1	CASSQEPAGGPGNEQFF
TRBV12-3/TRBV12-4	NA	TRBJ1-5	CASRTGHDYNQPQHF
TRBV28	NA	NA	CASSAPGRAYEQYF
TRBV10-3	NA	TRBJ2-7	CAISETSNEQYF
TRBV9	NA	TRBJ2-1	CASSVDAVGWYEQFF
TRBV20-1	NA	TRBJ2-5	CSAIQGAQETQYF
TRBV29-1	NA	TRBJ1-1	CSGGYYRVNTEAFF
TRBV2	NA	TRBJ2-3	CASSEALAGIEADTRYF
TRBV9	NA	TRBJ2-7	CASSPWTSGNYEQYF